A single sample is the source of the 19 T cell receptor beta chains below, sequenced in a study of T cell changes during pregnancy in multiple sclerosis (dated by TCRdb to between 2018 and 2021). Receptor libraries were prepared by the immunoSEQ multiplex PCR assay. This is the immuneACCESS table as TCRdb keeps it, with only in-frame sequences that have V and J called. A part of the clones is gone; compared with another copy, unresolved V genes explain less than half, and the rest is unexplained. This sample has some 60,000 clones in its table, and approximately 91% of those were observed once. The ten largest clonotypes hold 0.76% of the sample. The sample consisted of CD4+ T cells from peripheral blood mononuclear cells, taken in the first trimester of pregnancy. The receptor source for this set is a female donor with multiple sclerosis, enrolled in a pregnancy study.

CDR3 sequence reads: CASSRTVPTGPRGNTIYF. CDR3 in DNA: TGCGCCAGCAGCCGTACCGTCCCGACAGGTCCAAGGGGAAACACCATATATTTT. The rearrangement links TRBV4-1 to TRBJ1-3; tentative D call: TRBD1 (6 bases). This CDR3 comprises 18 residues. The V end lost 4 bases, the J end lost 4 bases, and 23 bases lay between the germline ends. Germline-derived CDR1 and CDR2 are MGHRA and YSYEKL.

This chain links TRBV28 with TRBJ1-2; possible D gene TRBD1, 6 bases. CDR3 length: 14 residues. Trimming shortened V by 3 bases and J by 8 bases, and 16 bases separated the two germline ends. Germline lookup yields CDR1 MDHEN and CDR2 SYDVKM. CDR3 DNA sequence: TGTGCCAGCAGTTTCGAGTACAGGGCTGGGGGCTACACCTTC. Translation gives CASSFEYRAGGYTF.

The chain recombines TRBV4-2 with TRBJ1-2; 7 bases align to TRBD1. CDR3 length: 17 amino acids. With 0 bases clipped from V and 4 bases from J, the junction kept 11 bases outside the gene matches. Germline CDR1 reads LGHNA; CDR2 reads YNFKEQ. This chain's CDR3 is CASSQEPRTGRGYGYTF. In DNA form, the CDR3 reads TGTGCCAGCAGCCAAGAACCCCGGACAGGTCGGGGCTATGGCTACACCTTC.

The genes are TRBV6-4 and TRBJ1-2; 8 nucleotides match TRBD1. This CDR3 has 14 residues. With 6 bases clipped from V and 1 base from J, the junction kept 4 bases outside the gene matches. CDR1 and CDR2 from the germline V gene are MRHNA and SNTAGT. CDR3 sequence (DNA): TGTGCCAGCAGCCCCGGACAGGGTAACTATGGCTACACCTTC. Translated: CASSPGQGNYGYTF.

This clone has more than one count but fewer than ten. The V call is TRBV19, the J call TRBJ1-1; no clear D gene. The length of the CDR3 is 13 residues. Germline V lookup: CDR1 LNHDA, CDR2 SQIVND (reference sequence). The ends were cut back, 1 base at V and 4 bases at J, with 7 bases in the middle. In nucleotides, the CDR3 is TGTGCCAGTAGTATAGTCCGGGTCACTGAAGCTTTCTTT. It translates to CASSIVRVTEAFF.

In its sample, this clone ranks as medium-sized. CDR3 bases: TGTGCCAGTGGCGAGATCCAGGGGGTGGGGCAGCCCCAGCATTTT. This gives the protein CASGEIQGVGQPQHF. The chain joins TRBV19 to TRBJ1-5, with 7 bases identical to TRBD1. From germline, CDR1 is LNHDA and CDR2 SQIVND (reference sequence). The CDR3 is 15 residues long. V was pared by 8 bases and J by 7 bases, with 14 bases of the junction left unmatched.

CDR3 sequence (DNA): TGCGCCAGCAGCCAGCTAGCGGGGGCGGGCGAGCAGTACTTC. It translates to CASSQLAGAGEQYF. V and J are TRBV4-3 and TRBJ2-7; 10 bases line up with TRBD2. V lost 3 bases, J lost 6 bases, and 5 bases stayed unmatched. Germline V CDR1 and CDR2: LGHNA, YSLEER. There are 14 residues in the CDR3.

This clone has a single count. The chain is built from TRBV6-5 and TRBJ1-1, with D unclear. The CDR3 runs to 14 residues. V lost 4 bases, J lost 0 bases, and 9 bases lay in between. CDR1 and CDR2 (germline): MNHEY, SVGAGI. The CDR3 nucleotides are TGTGCCAGCAGTTCCCGGGATGTGAACACTGAAGCTTTCTTT. As protein: CASSSRDVNTEAFF.

The chain is built from TRBV4-3 and TRBJ2-1; 7 nucleotides line up with TRBD2. J gave up 2 bases and V 5 bases, and 12 bases lay outside the gene matches. This CDR3 is 17 amino acids long. Germline-derived CDR1 and CDR2 are LGHNA and YSLEER. The CDR3 protein is CASSAAHSGLAYNEQFF. For the CDR3, the DNA is TGCGCCAGCAGCGCAGCCCATAGCGGGCTTGCCTACAATGAGCAGTTCTTC.

V and J are TRBV6-5 and TRBJ2-5; a possible D gene is TRBD2 (7 bases). Judging by the DNA end, TRBJ2-7 fits better; the J call may be wrong. The CDR3 covers 16 residues. CDR1 and CDR2 from the germline V gene are MNHEY and SVGAGI. CDR3 sequence (DNA): TGTGCCAGCAGTTACTCTTATCGGGGGGCTTCCTACGAGCAGTACTTC. It encodes CASSYSYRGASYEQYF.

The gene calls are TRBV29-1 and TRBJ1-4; 8 bases fit TRBD1. The CDR3 is made up of 12 amino acids. The J segment lost 10 bases and the V segment lost 6 bases, leaving 7 bases of the junction unmatched. Germline CDR1 is SQVTM and CDR2 is ANQGSEA. CDR3: CSVRGQSGKLFF. The CDR3 DNA reads as TGCAGCGTCAGGGGGCAGAGTGGAAAACTGTTTTTT.

The chain employs TRBV5-1 and TRBJ2-4, with D perhaps TRBD2 (6 bases). V was shortened by 3 bases and J by 9 bases, with 13 bases between the two germline ends. The CDR3 sequence is 13 residues long. Germline CDR1 and CDR2: SGHRS and YFSETQ. The CDR3 nucleotides are TGCGCCAGCAGCTGGATGGACGGGGGCATTCAGTACTTC. It yields the protein CASSWMDGGIQYF. The full variable domain, completed using reference TRBV5-1 and TRBJ2-4, is KAGVTQTPRYLIKTRGQQVTLSCSPISGHRSVSWYQQTPGQGLQFLFEYFSETQRNKGNFPGRFSGRQFSNSRSEMNVSTLELGDSALYLCASSWMDGGIQYFGAGTRLSVL.

This clone was counted a single time. The CDR3, as DNA: TGTGCCAGCAGCTTAGCGGGACAGGCGAACACTGAAGCTTTCTTT. Amino acid sequence: CASSLAGQANTEAFF. The V and J genes are TRBV11-3 and TRBJ1-1, with 8 nucleotides matching TRBD1. The V and J ends lost 1 base and 1 base, in that order; junction bases with no gene match: 2. There are 15 residues in the CDR3. CDR1 is SGHNT, CDR2 YENEEA, per germline.

This chain uses TRBV19 with TRBJ1-4, with 7 bases matching TRBD1. CDR1 is LNHDA, CDR2 SQIVND, per germline (reference sequence). This CDR3 is 14 amino acids long. V trimming: 3 bases; J trimming: 8 bases; junction bases outside the gene matches: 6. The CDR3 loop is CASSIATGKEKLFF. The CDR3 region has the DNA TGTGCCAGTAGTATCGCGACAGGGAAGGAAAAACTGTTTTTT.

The chain has TRBV10-3 and TRBJ1-2; D not resolved. Deletions cut 3 bases from V and 4 bases from J, with 3 bases between. CDR3 length: 11 residues. Looked up from germline, CDR1 is ENHRY and CDR2 is SYGVKD. This CDR3 reads CAISELYGYTF. The DNA of the CDR3 is TGTGCCATCAGTGAACTCTATGGCTACACCTTC.

The CDR3 DNA reads TGTGCCAGCAGCGCGGGACTAGCGGGGGGAACTACCTACAATGAGCAGTTCTTC. This sequence encodes CASSAGLAGGTTYNEQFF. This rearrangement joins TRBV9 to TRBJ2-1; 15 positions agree with TRBD2. This CDR3 spans 18 amino acids. Germline CDR1 and CDR2: SGDLS and YYNGEE. J was trimmed by 2 bases and V by 3 bases; bases with no gene match: 6.

The CDR3 DNA reads TGTGCCAGCAGCTTGCTCGTCGCTAGCGGGACCTACGAGCAGTACTTC. This encodes CASSLLVASGTYEQYF. The chain links TRBV5-8 to TRBJ2-7; TRBD2 matches at 9 bases. The CDR3 consists of 16 residues. With 1 base clipped from V and 2 bases from J, the junction kept 7 bases outside the gene matches. Germline loops: CDR1 SGHTS, CDR2 YDEGEE.

The chain employs TRBV15 and TRBJ1-2, with D possibly TRBD1 on 5 matching bases. The germline V gene has CDR1 LNHNV and CDR2 YYDKDF (reference sequence). V was clipped by 0 bases and J by 2 bases, with 13 bases between them. The CDR3 totals 16 residues. The CDR3 region has the DNA TGTGCCACCAGCAGAGATCGTACTCAGGGAAACTATGGCTACACCTTC. It specifies CATSRDRTQGNYGYTF.

The V call is TRBV2, the J call TRBJ1-1, with TRBD1 matching over 7 bases. The ends lost 6 bases at V and 4 bases at J; junction bases unmatched: 8. CDR1 is SNHLY, CDR2 FYNNEI, per germline. The CDR3 has 14 amino acids. CDR3 region: CASSVLQGFTEAFF. Written as DNA, the CDR3 is TGTGCCAGCAGCGTATTACAGGGGTTCACTGAAGCTTTCTTT.